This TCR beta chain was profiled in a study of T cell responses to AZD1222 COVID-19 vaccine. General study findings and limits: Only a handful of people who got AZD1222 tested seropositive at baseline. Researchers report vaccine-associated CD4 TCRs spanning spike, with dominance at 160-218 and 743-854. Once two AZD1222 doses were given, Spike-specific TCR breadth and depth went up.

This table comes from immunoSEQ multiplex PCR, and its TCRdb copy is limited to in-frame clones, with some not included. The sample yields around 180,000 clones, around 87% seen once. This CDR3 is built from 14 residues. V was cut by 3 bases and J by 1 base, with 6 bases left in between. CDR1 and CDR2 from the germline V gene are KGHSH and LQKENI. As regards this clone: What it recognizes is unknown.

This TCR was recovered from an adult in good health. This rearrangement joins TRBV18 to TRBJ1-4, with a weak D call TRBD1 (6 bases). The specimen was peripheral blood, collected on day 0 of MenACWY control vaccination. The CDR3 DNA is TGTGCCAGCTCACCCAGGGGAACTAATGAAAAACTGTTTTTT. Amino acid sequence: CASSPRGTNEKLFF.